The subject of this entry is one T cell receptor (beta chain). The specificity of this receptor is unknown. Base qualities are not at hand, and no much larger clone is one base apart. The data belong to a study of PD-1 and CTLA-4 blockade in melanoma (dated by TCRdb to about 2021). Notes on the research overall: The study compared how PD-1 blockade and CTLA-4 blockade affected the melanoma-reactive CD8 T cell response in patients with melanoma.

Library prep was done by the immunoSEQ multiplex PCR assay. In its TCRdb copy, this immuneACCESS table keeps in-frame sequences only and misses some clones. Where compared with another copy, unresolved V genes explain less than half of these, and the others have no known cause. For this sample the table gives 15,000 to 20,000 clones, of which 70% were detected only once. The top ten hold around an eighth of the sample. CDR1 and CDR2 are read off the germline V gene (reference sequence) as LGHDT and YNNKEL. The CDR3 goes from the cysteine to the phenylalanine over 14 residues. Of all the DNA, just the CDR3 is kept, 42 bases in frame from base 1. The V and J ends are trimmed by 1 base and 5 bases, leaving 11 bases between them.

This sequence originates from a human donor with melanoma. The chain links TRBV3-1 (or the pseudogene TRBV3-2) with TRBJ1-1; 5 matching bases give a weak D call of TRBD1. Here the sequenced sample was CD8+ T cells from peripheral blood, taken from a patient given anti-PD-1 treatment. The bases are TGTGCCAGCAGCCAAGGGGGGGTGGGTACTGAAGCTTTCTTT. This encodes CASSQGGVGTEAFF.